This T cell receptor beta chain derives from a study of tumor-infiltrating lymphocytes in primary liver carcinoma listed by TCRdb under 2017. About the full investigation: Hepatocellular carcinoma (four) or combined HCC and intrahepatic cholangiocarcinoma (one) was present in the five patients, who were three men and two women aged 30 to 69 years. A total of around 35 specimens from 5 patients went through TCRbeta repertoire sequencing, namely 25 tumor regions, 5 adjacent noncancerous liver tissues and 5 peripheral blood samples. Technical replicate repertoires showed high reproducibility, with mean shared-clone rates roughly 0.87 and correlation coefficients above 0.95. The roughly 27 tumor region samples were profiled with Agilent mRNA microarrays so that TCRbeta repertoire diversity could be related to the local molecular phenotype. Tumors of the five patients were stage T1-T3 N0M0 with maximum diameters of roughly 4.2 to 10 cm. Samples yielded roughly 3.65 to 7.5 million productive TCRbeta reads; read depth did not differ significantly between tissue types. Across five regions of each liver tumor, along with adjacent normal tissue and blood, the study brought together TCRbeta repertoire sequencing, expression microarrays and whole-exome sequencing. General study outcomes and caveats: Because sequencing covered only the TCR beta chain and unpaired alpha chains were not captured, true repertoire diversity is likely underestimated. Only roughly 7-25% of top clones appeared in all five regions of a tumor, which suggests that tumor-infiltrating T cells are spatially heterogeneous. The study included only four to six patients, and the authors note findings should be validated in a larger study. Pairs of tumor regions showed greater repertoire overlap (mean around 35%) than tumor-adjacent pairs (roughly 17%) or tumor-blood pairs (approximately 15%), which is consistent with antigen-driven expansion. The top 250 clones accounted for a significantly greater share of the repertoire in tumors than in blood (p = 0.039). Since the samples were bulk and unsorted, there was no way to compare CD4+ and CD8+ T cell repertoires.

About this clonotype itself: Its antigen is unknown. One end of the junction is discordant with germline, which a read error may explain.

From a lookup of the germline V gene, CDR1 and CDR2 are MNHEY and SVGEGT. Measured from the cysteine to the phenylalanine, the CDR3 is 16 residues long. Only CDR3 DNA is held: 48 bases, read in frame from base 1. TCRbeta-specific cDNA was reverse-transcribed from 500 ng total RNA using a constant-region primer and ProtoScript II reverse transcriptase. Three nested multiplex PCR rounds, following a slightly modified ARM-PCR procedure, were used to build the TCRbeta libraries. Each of the first two PCR rounds ran for approximately 10 cycles using multiplex TRBV1-TRBV30 forward primers together with a Cbeta reverse primer. A final 25-cycle PCR with Deep VentR polymerase added sample barcodes and Illumina adapters. Before sequencing, amplicons between 200 and 500 bp were purified from gel using a QIAquick gel extraction kit. An Illumina HiSeq 2500 was used to sequence the TCRbeta amplicons with 250-bp paired-end reads. On the authors' methods: Quality trimming of reads was performed with Trimmomatic v0.33, and paired reads were merged with FLASH v1.2.11 so that full CDR3 sequences could be recovered. V, D and J germline segments were assigned to the rearranged TCRbeta sequences by MiGEC v1.2.1b. Clonotype statistics, along with Shannon-Wiener diversity indices, were calculated using VDJtools v1.0.0. To cut down on sampling bias, every analysis after diversity analysis relied on just the 250 most abundant clonotypes from each sample. TCRdb took the public reads, trimmed them with fastp at Q25, ran MiXCR for clone calling and kept in-frame beta chains. Identical CDR3 proteins give one entry, which carries the most common genes and DNA. The V and J calls reflect TCRdb's pipeline rather than the authors' work. The sample table holds 100,000 to 120,000 distinct CDR3 sequences, of which around 80% were seen once. The ten top clones hold approximately 20% of the sample.

Without any cell sorting, total RNA and DNA were extracted together from approximately 22-30 mg of bulk tissue using the AllPrep DNA/RNA mini kit. Between late 2015 and 2016, several patients in China with histopathologically diagnosed primary liver carcinoma had surgical resection. Chronic HBV infection was present in the patients, and the patients were treatment-naive at sampling. Five spatially separated regions were sampled from each tumor: the superior, inferior, left-lateral and right-lateral poles, plus the tumor centre. Histological examination found more than 80% viable tumor cells in every tumor sample. Pieces of fresh tumor and adjacent tissue were cut in half, with one half kept in RNAlater at -80 degrees C and the other half sent for histology.

This receptor was obtained from a man in his forties with primary liver carcinoma and hepatitis B virus infection. The chain is encoded by TRBV6-2 or TRBV6-3 joined to TRBJ2-1, with 7 bases in between that match TRBD2. The material sequenced was liver tumor tissue from sampling region 3. What the cell subset or site label conveys for this sample: tumor region T3, left-lateral pole. The CDR3 region: CVSSYSGREISNEQFF. The nucleotide sequence reads TGTGTCAGCAGTTACTCGGGGAGGGAAATCAGCAATGAGCAGTTCTTC.